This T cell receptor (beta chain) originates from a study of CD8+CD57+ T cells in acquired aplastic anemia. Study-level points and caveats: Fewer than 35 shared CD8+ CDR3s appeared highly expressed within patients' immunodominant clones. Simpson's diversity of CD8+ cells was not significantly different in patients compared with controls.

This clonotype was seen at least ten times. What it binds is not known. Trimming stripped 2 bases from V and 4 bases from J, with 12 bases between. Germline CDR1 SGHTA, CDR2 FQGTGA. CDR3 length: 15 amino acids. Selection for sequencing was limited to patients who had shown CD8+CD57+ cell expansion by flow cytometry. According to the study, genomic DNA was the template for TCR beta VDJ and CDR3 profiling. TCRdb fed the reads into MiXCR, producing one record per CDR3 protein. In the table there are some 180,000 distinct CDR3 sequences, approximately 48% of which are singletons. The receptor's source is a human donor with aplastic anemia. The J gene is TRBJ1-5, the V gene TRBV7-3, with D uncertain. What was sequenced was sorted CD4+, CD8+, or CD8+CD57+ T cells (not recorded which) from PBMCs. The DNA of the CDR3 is TGTGCCAGCAGCTTATGGGGTTCCCCAAATCAGCCCCAGCATTTT. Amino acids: CASSLWGSPNQPQHF.